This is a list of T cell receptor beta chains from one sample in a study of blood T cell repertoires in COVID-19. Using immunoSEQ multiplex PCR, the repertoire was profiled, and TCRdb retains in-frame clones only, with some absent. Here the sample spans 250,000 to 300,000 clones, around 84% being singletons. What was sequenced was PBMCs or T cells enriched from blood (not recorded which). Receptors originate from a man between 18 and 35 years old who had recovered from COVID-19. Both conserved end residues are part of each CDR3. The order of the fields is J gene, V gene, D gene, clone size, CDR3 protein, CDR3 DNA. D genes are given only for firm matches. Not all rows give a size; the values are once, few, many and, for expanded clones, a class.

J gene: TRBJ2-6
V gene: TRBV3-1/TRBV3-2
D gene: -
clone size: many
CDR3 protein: CASRRTDSGANVLTF
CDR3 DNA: TGTGCCAGCCGACGGACTGACTCTGGGGCCAACGTCCTGACTTTC

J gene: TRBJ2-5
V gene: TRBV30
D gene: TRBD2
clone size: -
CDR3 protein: CAWSILAGGRETQYF
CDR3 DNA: TGTGCCTGGTCGATACTAGCGGGGGGGCGGGAGACCCAGTACTTC

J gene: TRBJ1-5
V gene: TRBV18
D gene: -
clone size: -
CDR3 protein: CASSPGEGQGPQPQHF
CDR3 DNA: TGTGCCAGCTCCCCAGGTGAGGGCCAGGGGCCTCAGCCCCAGCATTTT

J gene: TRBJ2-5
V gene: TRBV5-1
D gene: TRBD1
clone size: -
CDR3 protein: CASSLRGLWRETQYF
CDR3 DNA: TGCGCCAGCAGCTTGAGGGGGCTTTGGCGAGAGACCCAGTACTTC

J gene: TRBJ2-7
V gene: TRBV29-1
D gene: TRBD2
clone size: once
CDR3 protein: CSVETSGSYEQYF
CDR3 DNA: TGCAGCGTTGAGACTAGCGGGAGCTACGAGCAGTACTTC

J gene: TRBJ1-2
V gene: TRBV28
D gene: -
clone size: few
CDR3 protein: CASSLSGGNYGYTF
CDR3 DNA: TGTGCCAGCAGTTTATCGGGTGGTAACTATGGCTACACCTTC

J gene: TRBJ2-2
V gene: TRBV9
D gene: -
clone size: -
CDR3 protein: CASRATGSGNTGELFF
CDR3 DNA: TGTGCCAGCAGAGCCACAGGGTCGGGGAACACCGGGGAGCTGTTTTTT

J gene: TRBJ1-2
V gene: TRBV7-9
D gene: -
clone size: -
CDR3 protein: CASSLPQGLNYGYTF
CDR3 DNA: TGTGCCAGCAGCTTACCACAGGGTCTAAACTATGGCTACACCTTC

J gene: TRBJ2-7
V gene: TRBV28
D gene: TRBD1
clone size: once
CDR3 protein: CASSLRDRAYEQYF
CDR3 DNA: TGTGCCAGCAGTCTCCGGGACAGGGCCTACGAGCAGTACTTC

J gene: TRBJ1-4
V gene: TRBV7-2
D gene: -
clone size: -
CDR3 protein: CASSQGGVTVELFF
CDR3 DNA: TGTGCCAGCAGCCAAGGGGGGGTGACAGTTGAACTGTTTTTT

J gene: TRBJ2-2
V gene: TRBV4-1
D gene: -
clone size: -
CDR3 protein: CASAGLPDPNTGELFF
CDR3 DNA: TGCGCCAGCGCGGGGCTACCTGATCCGAACACCGGGGAGCTGTTTTTT

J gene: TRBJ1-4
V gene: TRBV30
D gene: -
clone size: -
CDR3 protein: CAWGLNEKLFF
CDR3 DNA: TGTGCCTGGGGACTTAATGAAAAACTGTTTTTT

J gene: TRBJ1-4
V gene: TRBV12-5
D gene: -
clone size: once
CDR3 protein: CASGSTRGANEKLFF
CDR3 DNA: TGTGCTAGTGGTTCCACTCGAGGTGCTAATGAAAAACTGTTTTTT

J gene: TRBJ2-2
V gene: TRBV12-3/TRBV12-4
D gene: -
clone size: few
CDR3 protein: CASSFYSGELFF
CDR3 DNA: TGTGCCAGCAGTTTCTATTCCGGGGAGCTGTTTTTT

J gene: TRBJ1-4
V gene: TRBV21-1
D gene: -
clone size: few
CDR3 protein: CASSNDPPGEKLFF
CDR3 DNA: TGTGCCAGCAGCAATGACCCTCCGGGGGAAAAACTGTTTTTT

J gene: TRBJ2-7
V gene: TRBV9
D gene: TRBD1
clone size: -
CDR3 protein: CASSAGQGEGEQYF
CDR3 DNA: TGTGCCAGCAGCGCGGGACAGGGGGAAGGCGAGCAGTACTTC

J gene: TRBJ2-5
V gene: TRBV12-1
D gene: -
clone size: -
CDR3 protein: CASSPGGGRETQYF
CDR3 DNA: TGTGCCAGCAGCCCTGGGGGGGGCCGGGAGACCCAGTACTTC

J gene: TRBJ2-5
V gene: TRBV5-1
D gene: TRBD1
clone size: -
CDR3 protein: CASSGQGSLETQYF
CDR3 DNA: TGCGCCAGCAGCGGACAGGGGTCGTTGGAGACCCAGTACTTC

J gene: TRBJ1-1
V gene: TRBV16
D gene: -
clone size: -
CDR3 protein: CASSRGRGTEAFF
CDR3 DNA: TGTGCCAGCAGCCGAGGGCGGGGCACTGAAGCTTTCTTT

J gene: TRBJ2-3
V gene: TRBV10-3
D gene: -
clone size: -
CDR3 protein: CAIRDSASTDTQYF
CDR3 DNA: TGTGCCATCAGAGACAGTGCTAGCACAGATACGCAGTATTTT

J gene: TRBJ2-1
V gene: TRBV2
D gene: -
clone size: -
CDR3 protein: CASSELSSYNEQFF
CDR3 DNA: TGTGCCAGCAGTGAACTGTCTAGCTACAATGAGCAGTTCTTC

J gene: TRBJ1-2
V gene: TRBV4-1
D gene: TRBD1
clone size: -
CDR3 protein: CASSQDDEQGPYGYTF
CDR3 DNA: TGCGCCAGCAGCCAAGATGATGAACAGGGGCCCTATGGCTACACCTTC

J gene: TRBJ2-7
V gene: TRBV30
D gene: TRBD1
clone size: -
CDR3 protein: CAWSVTGAVDEQYF
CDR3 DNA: TGTGCCTGGAGTGTGACAGGGGCAGTTGACGAGCAGTACTTC

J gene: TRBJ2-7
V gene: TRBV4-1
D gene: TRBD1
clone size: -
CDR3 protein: CASSPYFTGDSYEQYF
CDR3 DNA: TGCGCCAGCAGCCCCTACTTTACAGGGGACTCCTACGAGCAGTACTTC

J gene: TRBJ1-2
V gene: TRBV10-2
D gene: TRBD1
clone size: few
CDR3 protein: CASSDRTGYGYTF
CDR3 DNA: TGCGCCAGCAGTGACCGGACAGGGTATGGCTACACCTTC

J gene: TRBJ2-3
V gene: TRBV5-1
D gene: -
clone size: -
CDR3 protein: CASSLAGPDTQYF
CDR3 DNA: TGCGCCAGCAGCTTGGCAGGTCCAGATACGCAGTATTTT

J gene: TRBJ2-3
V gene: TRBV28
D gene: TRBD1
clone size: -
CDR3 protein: CASSSLGTAVTDTQYF
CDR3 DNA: TGTGCCAGCAGCTCATTAGGGACAGCAGTCACAGATACGCAGTATTTT

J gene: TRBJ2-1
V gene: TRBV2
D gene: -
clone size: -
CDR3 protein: CASRGDRGGRASYNEQFF
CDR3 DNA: TGTGCCAGCAGGGGCGACAGGGGCGGGAGGGCCTCCTACAATGAGCAGTTCTTC

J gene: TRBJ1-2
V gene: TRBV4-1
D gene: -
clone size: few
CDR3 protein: CASSQTGQLNYGYTF
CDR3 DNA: TGCGCCAGCAGCCAAACCGGACAGCTTAACTATGGCTACACCTTC

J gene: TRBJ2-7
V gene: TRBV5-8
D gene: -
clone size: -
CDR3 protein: CASSSDSNYEQYF
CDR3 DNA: TGTGCCAGCAGCTCCGACTCTAACTACGAGCAGTACTTC

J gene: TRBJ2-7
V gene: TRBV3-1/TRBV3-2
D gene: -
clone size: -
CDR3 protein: CASSQVSGPYEQYF
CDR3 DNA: TGTGCCAGCAGCCAAGTGTCAGGTCCCTACGAGCAGTACTTC

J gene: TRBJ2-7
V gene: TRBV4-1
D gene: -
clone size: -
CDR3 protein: CASRGVGGTGEQYF
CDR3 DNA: TGCGCCAGCAGGGGGGTAGGGGGAACCGGCGAGCAGTACTTC

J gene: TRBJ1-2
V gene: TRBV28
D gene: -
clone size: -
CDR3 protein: CASSLSWVNSYGYTF
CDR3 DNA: TGTGCCAGCAGTTTATCGTGGGTAAACAGTTATGGCTACACCTTC

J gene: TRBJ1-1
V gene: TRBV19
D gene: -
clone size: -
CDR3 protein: CASSIIGGTEAFF
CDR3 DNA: TGTGCCAGTAGTATTATCGGTGGCACTGAAGCTTTCTTT

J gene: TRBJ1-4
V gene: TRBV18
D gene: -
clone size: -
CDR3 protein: CASSPQETWANEKLFF
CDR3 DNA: TGTGCCAGCTCCCCCCAGGAAACTTGGGCTAATGAAAAACTGTTTTTT

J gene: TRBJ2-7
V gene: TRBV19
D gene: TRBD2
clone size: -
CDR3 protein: CASSMSSGRAGEQYF
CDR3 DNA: TGTGCCAGTAGTATGTCTAGCGGGAGGGCGGGCGAGCAGTACTTC

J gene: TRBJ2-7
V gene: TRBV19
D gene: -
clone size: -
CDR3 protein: CASSDTLRFTDYEQYF
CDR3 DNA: TGTGCCAGTAGCGATACCCTCAGGTTCACAGATTACGAGCAGTACTTC

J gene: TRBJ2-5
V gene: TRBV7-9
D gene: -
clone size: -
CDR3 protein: CASGPRGLAEETQYF
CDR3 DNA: TGTGCCAGCGGGCCCAGGGGTTTGGCAGAAGAGACCCAGTACTTC

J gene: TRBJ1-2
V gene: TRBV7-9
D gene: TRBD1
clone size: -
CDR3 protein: CASSKGQGSMGPSGYTF
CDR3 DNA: TGTGCCAGCAGCAAAGGACAGGGGAGTATGGGGCCCAGTGGCTACACCTTC

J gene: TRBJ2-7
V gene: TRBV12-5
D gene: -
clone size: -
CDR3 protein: CASGLDPLRQYF
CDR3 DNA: TGTGCTAGTGGTTTGGACCCACTTAGGCAGTACTTC

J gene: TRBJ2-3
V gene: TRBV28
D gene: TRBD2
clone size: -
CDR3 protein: CASSLGTSGRSTDTQYF
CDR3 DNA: TGTGCCAGCAGTCTCGGGACTAGCGGGAGGAGCACAGATACGCAGTATTTT

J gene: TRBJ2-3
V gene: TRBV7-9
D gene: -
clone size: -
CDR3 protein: CASSLSGGQYF
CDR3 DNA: TGTGCCAGCAGCTTAAGTGGAGGGCAGTATTTT

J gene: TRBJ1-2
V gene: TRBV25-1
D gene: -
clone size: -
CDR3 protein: CASSGTGTRGRDYGYTF
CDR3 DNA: TGTGCCAGCAGTGGAACAGGGACCAGAGGGCGGGACTATGGCTACACCTTC

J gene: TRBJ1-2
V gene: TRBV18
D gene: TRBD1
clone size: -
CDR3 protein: CASSPEDRGQRYTF
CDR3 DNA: TGTGCCAGCTCACCCGAGGACAGGGGGCAGCGCTACACCTTC

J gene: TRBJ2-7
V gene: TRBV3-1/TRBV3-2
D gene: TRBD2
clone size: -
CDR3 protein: CASSQWGGGASYEQYF
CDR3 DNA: TGTGCCAGCAGCCAATGGGGCGGGGGGGCCTCCTACGAGCAGTACTTC

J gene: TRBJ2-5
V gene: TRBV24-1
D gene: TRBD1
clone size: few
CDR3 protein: CATSRGGGETQYF
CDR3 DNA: TGTGCCACCAGTCGAGGGGGCGGTGAGACCCAGTACTTC

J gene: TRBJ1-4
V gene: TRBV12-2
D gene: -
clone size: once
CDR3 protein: CASRPEGPSAGKLFF
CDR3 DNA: TGTGCAAGTCGCCCGGAGGGCCCAAGCGCTGGAAAACTGTTTTTT

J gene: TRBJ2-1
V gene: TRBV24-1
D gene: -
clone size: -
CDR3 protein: CATSDLTRDWEQFF
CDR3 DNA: TGTGCCACCAGTGACCTGACACGGGACTGGGAGCAGTTCTTC

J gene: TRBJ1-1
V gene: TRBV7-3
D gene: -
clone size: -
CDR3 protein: CASSLNGGGTEAFF
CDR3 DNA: TGTGCCAGCAGCTTAAACGGGGGAGGCACTGAAGCTTTCTTT

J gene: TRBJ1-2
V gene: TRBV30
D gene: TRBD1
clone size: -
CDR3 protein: CAWSLQGDYYGYTF
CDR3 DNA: TGTGCCTGGAGTCTACAGGGGGACTACTATGGCTACACCTTC

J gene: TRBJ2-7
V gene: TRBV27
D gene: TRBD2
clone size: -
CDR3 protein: CASSPAGGAAYEQYF
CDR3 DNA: TGTGCCAGCAGCCCTGCGGGGGGGGCGGCCTACGAGCAGTACTTC

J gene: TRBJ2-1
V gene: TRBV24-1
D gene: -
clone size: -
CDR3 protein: CATSDLGRTISYNEQFF
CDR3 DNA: TGTGCCACCAGTGATTTAGGAAGGACTATTTCCTACAATGAGCAGTTCTTC

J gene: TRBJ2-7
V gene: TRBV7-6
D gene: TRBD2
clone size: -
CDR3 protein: CASSPGGGGPYEQYF
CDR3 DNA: TGTGCCAGCAGCCCAGGTGGGGGGGGACCCTACGAGCAGTACTTC

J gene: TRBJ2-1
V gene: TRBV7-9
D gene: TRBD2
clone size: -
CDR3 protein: CASSDTSGVIYNEQFF
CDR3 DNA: TGTGCCAGCAGCGATACTAGCGGGGTTATCTACAATGAGCAGTTCTTC

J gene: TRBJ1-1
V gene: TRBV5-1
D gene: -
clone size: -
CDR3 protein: CASSLVRDTEAFF
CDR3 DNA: TGCGCCAGCAGCTTGGTACGGGACACTGAAGCTTTCTTT

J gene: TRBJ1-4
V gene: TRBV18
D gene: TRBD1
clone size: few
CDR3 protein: CASSPNTGGGVGTNEKLFF
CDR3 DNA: TGTGCCAGCTCACCAAACACAGGGGGCGGCGTAGGAACTAATGAAAAACTGTTTTTT

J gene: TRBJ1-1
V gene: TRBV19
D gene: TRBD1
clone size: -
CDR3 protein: CASSEQGVYDTEAFF
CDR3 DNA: TGTGCCAGTTCAGAACAGGGGGTCTACGACACTGAAGCTTTCTTT

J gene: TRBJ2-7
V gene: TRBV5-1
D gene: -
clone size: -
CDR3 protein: CASSPEGEGGHEQYF
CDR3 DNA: TGCGCCAGCAGCCCCGAGGGAGAGGGGGGGCACGAGCAGTACTTC

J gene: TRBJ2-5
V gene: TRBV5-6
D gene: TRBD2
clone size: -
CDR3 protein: CASSLRLAGGETQYF
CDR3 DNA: TGTGCCAGCAGCTTGCGGCTAGCGGGGGGGGAGACCCAGTACTTC